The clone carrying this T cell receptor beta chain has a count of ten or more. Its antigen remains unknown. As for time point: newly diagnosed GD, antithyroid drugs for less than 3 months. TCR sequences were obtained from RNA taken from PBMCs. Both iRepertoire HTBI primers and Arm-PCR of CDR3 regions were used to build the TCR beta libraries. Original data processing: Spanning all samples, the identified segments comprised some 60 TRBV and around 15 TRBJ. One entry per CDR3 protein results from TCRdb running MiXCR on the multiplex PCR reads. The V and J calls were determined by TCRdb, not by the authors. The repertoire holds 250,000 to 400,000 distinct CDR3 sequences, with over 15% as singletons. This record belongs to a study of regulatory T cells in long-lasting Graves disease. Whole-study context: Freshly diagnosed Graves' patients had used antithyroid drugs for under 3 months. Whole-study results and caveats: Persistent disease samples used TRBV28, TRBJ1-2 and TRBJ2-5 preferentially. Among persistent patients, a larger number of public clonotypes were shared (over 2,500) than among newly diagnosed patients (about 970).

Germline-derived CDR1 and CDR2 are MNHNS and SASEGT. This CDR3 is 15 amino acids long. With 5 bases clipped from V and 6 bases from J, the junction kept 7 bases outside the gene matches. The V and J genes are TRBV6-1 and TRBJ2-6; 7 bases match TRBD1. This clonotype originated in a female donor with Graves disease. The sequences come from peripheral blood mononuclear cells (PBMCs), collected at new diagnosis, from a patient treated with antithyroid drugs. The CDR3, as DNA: TGTGCCAGCAGTCCCGACAGGGTGGAGGCCAACGTCCTGACTTTC. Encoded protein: CASSPDRVEANVLTF.